Shown below are 26 T cell receptor beta chains from a single sample sequenced in a study of T cell responses to AZD1222 COVID-19 vaccine (dated by TCRdb to the early 2020s). The library was prepared using the immunoSEQ multiplex PCR assay. TCRdb limited this immuneACCESS table to in-frame rearrangements with V and J called. A share of clones is missing; checked studies link under half to unresolved V genes, and the rest is unexplained. Within this sample are some 110,000 clones, with around 90% of them counted one time only. The top ten hold about 9.7% of the sample. This specimen's time point label, per the study, means: baseline before first vaccination. Here the sequenced sample was peripheral blood, taken on day 0 of AZD1222 vaccination. These receptors were collected from an adult in good health.

The rearrangement links TRBV7-9 to TRBJ2-1; possibly TRBD1 for D (5 bases). V dropped 5 bases and J dropped 7 bases, with 12 bases sitting between them. Germline loops: CDR1 SEHNR, CDR2 FQNEAQ (reference sequence). The CDR3 extends over 13 amino acids. This CDR3 reads CASSTRVMNEQFF. CDR3 in DNA: TGTGCCAGCAGCACCAGGGTAATGAATGAGCAGTTCTTC.

CDR3 amino acids: CASSLELAGGSNTGELFF. The CDR3 DNA reads TGTGCCAGCAGCTTGGAACTAGCGGGAGGGTCGAACACCGGGGAGCTGTTTTTT. The rearrangement links TRBV5-4 to TRBJ2-2; 13 bases are a match to TRBD2. Germline CDR1 and CDR2: SGHNT and YYREEE (reference sequence). The V gene end was trimmed by 0 bases and the J gene end by 0 bases; junction bases not matched to a gene: 2. This CDR3 spans 18 amino acids.

The chain has TRBV3-1 (or the pseudogene TRBV3-2) and TRBJ2-7; the D is unclear. The CDR3 has 13 residues. Germline loops: CDR1 LGHDT, CDR2 YNNKEL (reference sequence). V lost 4 bases and J lost 6, with 13 bases in between. The CDR3 spells CASSPAAVGEQYF. Written as DNA, the CDR3 is TGTGCCAGCAGCCCTGCCGCGGTGGGCGAGCAGTACTTC.

In this sample, this clone turned up many times. This sequence joins TRBV4-2 and TRBJ2-2, with D tentatively TRBD2 (6 bases). The CDR3 consists of 15 residues. V dropped 2 bases and J dropped 6 bases, with 13 bases sitting between them. Germline loops: CDR1 LGHNA, CDR2 YNFKEQ. The CDR3 DNA follows: TGTGCCAGCAGCCAAACGGGAGAGATGTCCGGGGAGCTGTTTTTT. It specifies CASSQTGEMSGELFF.

This rearrangement joins TRBV7-9 to TRBJ1-5, with D uncertain. The CDR3 has 16 residues. The germline V gene encodes CDR1 SEHNR and CDR2 FQNEAQ (reference sequence). V was shortened by 5 bases and J by 0 bases, with 14 bases between the two germline ends. CDR3 sequence reads: CASSTLSGNSNQPQHF. Here the CDR3 DNA reads TGTGCCAGCAGCACCTTATCTGGGAATAGCAATCAGCCCCAGCATTTT.

The chain combines TRBV11-2 with TRBJ2-5; D ambiguous. The CDR3 consists of 12 residues. The V end lost 5 bases, the J end lost 5 bases, and 9 bases lay between the germline ends. The V gene's germline CDR1 is SGHAT and CDR2 FQNNGV. The CDR3 loop is CASSPVGETQYF. The CDR3 bases are TGTGCCAGCAGCCCCGTTGGGGAGACCCAGTACTTC.

The J gene is TRBJ2-7, the V gene TRBV19; 7 nucleotides agree with TRBD1. CDR3 length equals 15 residues. CDR1 and CDR2 from the germline V gene are LNHDA and SQIVND (reference sequence). J gave up 2 bases and V 1 base, and 5 bases lay outside the gene matches. CDR3 DNA sequence: TGTGCCAGTAGTATAGGGACGGGACAGACCTACGAGCAGTACTTC. Translating gives CASSIGTGQTYEQYF.

This chain links TRBV5-8 with TRBJ1-5; 7 nucleotides line up with TRBD1. Germline loops: CDR1 SGHTS, CDR2 YDEGEE. Trimming at V came to 0 bases and at J to 4 bases, leaving 1 base not matched to a gene. This CDR3 has 14 amino acids. Written as DNA, the CDR3 is TGTGCCAGCAGCTTGGACAGGGGAAATCAGCCCCAGCATTTT. It codes for CASSLDRGNQPQHF.

V gene TRBV6-6 combines with J gene TRBJ1-4; D not certain. V was clipped by 8 bases and J by 0 bases, with 7 bases between them. The germline CDR1 and CDR2 sequences are MNHNY and SVGAGI (reference sequence). This CDR3 is 13 amino acids long. CDR3 DNA: TGTGCCAGCGGTCCTCCAACTAATGAAAAACTGTTTTTT. It yields the protein CASGPPTNEKLFF.

The rearrangement uses TRBV2 and TRBJ2-7, with D perhaps given as TRBD1 or TRBD2 (5 bases each). Germline loops: CDR1 SNHLY, CDR2 FYNNEI. Trimming pared 6 bases from V and 3 bases from J, leaving 21 bases between. The CDR3 is made up of 16 amino acids. The CDR3 DNA follows: TGTGCCAGCAGAGACGGGACGACTGATCCATTCTACGAGCAGTACTTC. Amino acid sequence: CASRDGTTDPFYEQYF.

This clone has more than one count but fewer than ten. CDR3 DNA: TGTGCCAGCAGTCTCCCGTCGGGGCCCCTTAGGTCACCCCTCCACTTT. Protein product: CASSLPSGPLRSPLHF. V and J are TRBV27 and TRBJ1-6; weak D call: TRBD1 (5 bases). The germline CDR1 and CDR2 sequences are MNHEY and SMNVEV (reference sequence). V dropped 5 bases and J dropped 10 bases, with 21 bases sitting between them. CDR3 length: 16 residues.

J is TRBJ2-3 and V is TRBV2, with D possibly being TRBD1 (5 bases). The V gene's germline CDR1 is SNHLY and CDR2 FYNNEI. V lost 1 base, J lost 4 bases, and 12 bases lay in between. There are 15 residues in the CDR3. The CDR3 here is CASSEETLGPDTQYF. CDR3 DNA: TGTGCCAGCAGTGAAGAGACCCTGGGGCCAGATACGCAGTATTTT.

The rearrangement links TRBV19 to TRBJ2-2; 9 bases align to TRBD1. Trimming cost V 6 bases and J 0 bases; bases outside gene matches: 5. Germline V gene sequence: CDR1 LNHDA, CDR2 SQIVND (reference sequence). CDR3 size: 16 residues. DNA for the CDR3: TGTGCCAGTAGGATAAGGACAGGGGCGAACACCGGGGAGCTGTTTTTT. As protein: CASRIRTGANTGELFF.

This chain joins TRBV28 and TRBJ1-2; 7 bases line up with TRBD1. The V gene's germline CDR1 is MDHEN and CDR2 SYDVKM. The CDR3 has 13 amino acids. Trimming at V came to 3 bases and at J to 8 bases, leaving 6 bases not matched to a gene. This CDR3 reads CASSLGQKLGYTF. CDR3 DNA: TGTGCCAGCAGTTTGGGACAGAAGTTGGGCTACACCTTC.

This chain connects TRBV19 to TRBJ1-1, with a possible D match to TRBD1 (5 bases). The germline CDR1 and CDR2 sequences are LNHDA and SQIVND (reference sequence). The CDR3 runs to 14 residues. Trimming removed 7 bases from V and 3 bases from J, with 15 bases in between. Here the CDR3 reads CASTITGVDTEAFF. The CDR3 nucleotides are TGTGCCAGTACCATAACGGGGGTAGACACTGAAGCTTTCTTT. The full variable domain, completed using reference TRBV19 and TRBJ1-1, is DGGITQSPKYLFRKEGQNVTLSCEQNLNHDAMYWYRQDPGQGLRLIYYSQIVNDFQKGDIAEGYSVSREKKESFPLTVTSAQKNPTAFYLCASTITGVDTEAFFGQGTRLTVV.

The chain links TRBV11-2 to TRBJ2-2; TRBD2 agrees at 8 bases. Germline values: CDR1 SGHAT, CDR2 FQNNGV. This CDR3 contains 16 residues. Trimming removed 0 bases from V and 5 bases from J; junction bases left unmatched: 5. CDR3 sequence: CASSLDRLAGTGELFF. The CDR3 DNA is TGTGCCAGCAGCTTAGATCGCCTAGCGGGTACCGGGGAGCTGTTTTTT.

This chain connects TRBV11-3 to TRBJ2-2, with D perhaps matching TRBD2 (5 bases). V shed 5 bases and J shed 5 bases, with 9 bases lying between them. Per germline, CDR1 SGHNT and CDR2 YENEEA. The CDR3 runs to 13 residues. CDR3: CASSLTGTGELFF. In DNA, the CDR3 is TGTGCCAGCAGCCTAACGGGGACCGGGGAGCTGTTTTTT.

CDR3 nucleotides: TGCGCCAGCAACCAGGGGAACAATCAGCCCCAGCATTTT. Its translation is CASNQGNNQPQHF. This rearrangement joins TRBV10-2 to TRBJ1-5; perhaps TRBD1 as D (6 bases). Germline assignment: CDR1 WSHSY and CDR2 SAAADI. V lost 7 bases and J lost 3, with 10 bases in between. The CDR3 runs 13 residues.

The gene calls are TRBV3-1 (or the pseudogene TRBV3-2) and TRBJ2-2, with 10 bases fitting TRBD2. J lost 8 bases, V lost 4 bases, and 4 bases had no gene match. Per the germline V gene, CDR1 is LGHDT and CDR2 is YNNKEL (reference sequence). CDR3 length: 14 amino acids. The CDR3 reads CASSPLAGKGELFF. The CDR3 region has the DNA TGTGCCAGCAGCCCACTAGCGGGAAAAGGGGAGCTGTTTTTT.

This clone has more than one count but fewer than ten. This rearrangement joins TRBV5-1 to TRBJ1-6, with TRBD1 identical over 9 bases. Germline values: CDR1 SGHRS, CDR2 YFSETQ. The CDR3 covers 16 residues. The V segment lost 4 bases and the J segment 9 bases; nucleotides outside the gene matches: 11. For the CDR3, the DNA is TGCGCCAGCAGCGCCGGGACAGGGAACCTGGTTTCACCCCTCCACTTT. Its protein is CASSAGTGNLVSPLHF.

The rearrangement links TRBV10-3 to TRBJ2-2, with a possible D match to TRBD2 (6 bases). The CDR3 contains 16 residues. Germline V gene data show CDR1 as ENHRY and CDR2 as SYGVKD. V was shortened by 4 bases and J by 6 bases, with 18 bases between the two germline ends. The CDR3 coding sequence is TGTGCCATCAGTGTTTCGGACGGGAGAATTGCCGGGGAGCTGTTTTTT. Its protein product is CAISVSDGRIAGELFF.

V usage is TRBV4-3 and J usage is TRBJ2-7, with D uncertain. The germline gives CDR1 LGHNA, CDR2 YSLEER. The CDR3 spans 14 residues. Between the trimmed V and J ends, which lost 0 bases and 6 bases, there was a span of 12 bases. CDR3 sequence reads: CASSQDPDSGEQYF. The CDR3 nucleotides are TGCGCCAGCAGCCAAGACCCGGATTCTGGCGAGCAGTACTTC.

The J gene is TRBJ2-7, the V gene TRBV30, with D unclear. The germline gives CDR1 GTSNPN, CDR2 SVGIG (reference sequence). The CDR3 extends over 11 amino acids. V was clipped by 5 bases and J by 7 bases, with 12 bases between them. Here the CDR3 reads CAWGVVGEQYF. Here the CDR3 DNA reads TGTGCCTGGGGAGTGGTCGGGGAGCAGTACTTC.

This chain links TRBV18 with TRBJ2-7, with TRBD1 matching 11 bases. The V gene end was trimmed by 6 bases and the J gene end by 4 bases; junction bases not matched to a gene: 8. There are 15 residues in the CDR3. Germline V gives CDR1 KGHSH, CDR2 LQKENI. CDR3 nucleotide sequence: TGTGCCAGCTCCCCCGGACAGGGGGCAGGGTACGAGCAGTACTTC. Translation gives CASSPGQGAGYEQYF.

The gene calls are TRBV4-1 and TRBJ2-5; 11 bases fit TRBD2. The CDR3 length is 18 residues. From germline, CDR1 is MGHRA and CDR2 YSYEKL. J was trimmed by 1 base and V by 1 base; bases with no gene match: 8. CDR3 DNA: TGCGCCAGCAGCCAAGGAGGGGCTAGCGGGAGGCCCCAAGAGACCCAGTACTTC. Residues: CASSQGGASGRPQETQYF.

This clone was seen a few times. The rearrangement links TRBV11-2 to TRBJ2-7; TRBD2 agrees at 9 bases. V trimming: 5 bases; J trimming: 3 bases; junction bases outside the gene matches: 11. The length of the CDR3 is 16 residues. The germline gives CDR1 SGHAT, CDR2 FQNNGV. The CDR3 sequence: CASSPIAGDRSYEQYF. For the CDR3, the DNA is TGTGCCAGCAGCCCGATAGCGGGAGACCGGAGCTACGAGCAGTACTTC.